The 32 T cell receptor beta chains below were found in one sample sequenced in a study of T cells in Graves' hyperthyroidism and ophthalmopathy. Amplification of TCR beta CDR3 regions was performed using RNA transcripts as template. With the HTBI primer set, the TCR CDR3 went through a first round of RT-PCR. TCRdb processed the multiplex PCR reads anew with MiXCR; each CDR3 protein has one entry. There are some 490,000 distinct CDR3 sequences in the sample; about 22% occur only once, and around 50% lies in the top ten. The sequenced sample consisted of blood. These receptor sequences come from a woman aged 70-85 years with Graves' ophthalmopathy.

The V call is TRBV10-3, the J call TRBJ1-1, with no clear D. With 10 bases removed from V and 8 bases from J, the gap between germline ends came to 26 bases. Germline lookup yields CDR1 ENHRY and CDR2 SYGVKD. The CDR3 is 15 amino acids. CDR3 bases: TGTGCCAGCCACCCCGACGCGGCCTCAATGTTGGAAGCTTTCTTT. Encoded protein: CASHPDAASMLEAFF.

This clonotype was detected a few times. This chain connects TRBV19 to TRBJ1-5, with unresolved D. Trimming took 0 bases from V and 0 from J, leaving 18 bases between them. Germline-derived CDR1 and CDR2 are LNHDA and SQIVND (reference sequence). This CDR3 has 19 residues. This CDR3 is CASSIDGISGYYSNQPQHF. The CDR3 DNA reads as TGTGCCAGTAGTATAGATGGGATCTCGGGGTACTATAGCAATCAGCCCCAGCATTTT.

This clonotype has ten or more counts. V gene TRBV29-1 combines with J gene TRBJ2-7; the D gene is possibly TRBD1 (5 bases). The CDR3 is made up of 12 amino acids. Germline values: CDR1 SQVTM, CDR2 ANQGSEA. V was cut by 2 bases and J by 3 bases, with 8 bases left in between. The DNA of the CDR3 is TGCAGCGTTGAACTAGGGGTCTACGAGCAGTACTTC. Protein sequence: CSVELGVYEQYF.

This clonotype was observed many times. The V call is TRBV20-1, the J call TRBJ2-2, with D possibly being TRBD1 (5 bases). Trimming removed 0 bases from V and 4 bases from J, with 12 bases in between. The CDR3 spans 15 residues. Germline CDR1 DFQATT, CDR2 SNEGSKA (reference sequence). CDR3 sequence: CSAREGRTSTGELFF. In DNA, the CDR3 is TGCAGTGCTAGAGAGGGGCGGACGAGCACCGGGGAGCTGTTTTTT.

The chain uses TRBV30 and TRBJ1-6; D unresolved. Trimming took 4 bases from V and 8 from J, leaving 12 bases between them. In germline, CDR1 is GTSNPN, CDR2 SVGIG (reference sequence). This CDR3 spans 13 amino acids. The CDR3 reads CAWKTSLDSPLHF. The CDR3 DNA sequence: TGTGCCTGGAAGACAAGTCTTGATTCACCCCTCCACTTT. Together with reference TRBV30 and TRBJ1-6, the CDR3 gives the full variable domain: SQTIHQWPATLVQPVGSPLSLECTVEGTSNPNLYWYRQAAGRGLQLLFYSVGIGQISSEVPQNLSASRPQDRQFILSSKKLLLSDSGFYLCAWKTSLDSPLHFGNGTRLTVT.

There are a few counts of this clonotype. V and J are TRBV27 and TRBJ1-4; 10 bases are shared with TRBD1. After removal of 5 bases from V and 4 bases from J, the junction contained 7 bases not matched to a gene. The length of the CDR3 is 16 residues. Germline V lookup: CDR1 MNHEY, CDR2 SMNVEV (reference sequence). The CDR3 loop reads CASSKTGGAFNEKLFF. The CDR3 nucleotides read TGTGCCAGCAGTAAGACAGGGGGCGCGTTTAATGAAAAACTGTTTTTT. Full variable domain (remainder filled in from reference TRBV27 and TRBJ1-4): EAQVTQNPRYLITVTGKKLTVTCSQNMNHEYMSWYRQDPGLGLRQIYYSMNVEVTDKGDVPEGYKVSRKEKRNFPLILESPSPNQTSLYFCASSKTGGAFNEKLFFGSGTQLSVL.

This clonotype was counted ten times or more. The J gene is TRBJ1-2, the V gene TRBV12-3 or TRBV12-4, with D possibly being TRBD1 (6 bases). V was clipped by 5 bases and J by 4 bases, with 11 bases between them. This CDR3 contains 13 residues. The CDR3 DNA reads TGTGCCAGCAGTCTGGACAGATTCTATGGCTACACCTTC. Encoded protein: CASSLDRFYGYTF.

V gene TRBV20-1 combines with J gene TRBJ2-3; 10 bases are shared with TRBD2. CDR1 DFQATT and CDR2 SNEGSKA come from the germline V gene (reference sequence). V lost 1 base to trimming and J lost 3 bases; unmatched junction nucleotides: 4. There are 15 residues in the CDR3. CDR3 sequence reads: CSARGGLASTDTQYF. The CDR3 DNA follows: TGCAGTGCTAGAGGGGGACTAGCGAGTACAGATACGCAGTATTTT.

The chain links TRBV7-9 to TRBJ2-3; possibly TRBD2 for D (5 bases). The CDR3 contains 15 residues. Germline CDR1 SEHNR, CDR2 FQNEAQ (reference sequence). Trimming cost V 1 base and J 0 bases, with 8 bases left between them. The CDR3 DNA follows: TGTGCCAGCAGCTTAGAAAGCGGTAGCACAGATACGCAGTATTTT. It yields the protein CASSLESGSTDTQYF.

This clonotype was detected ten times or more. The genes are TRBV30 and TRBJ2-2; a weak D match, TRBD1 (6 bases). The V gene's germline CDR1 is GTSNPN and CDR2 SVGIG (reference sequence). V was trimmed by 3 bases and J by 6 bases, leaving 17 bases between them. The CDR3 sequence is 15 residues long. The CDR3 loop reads CAWSVQTGNPGELFF. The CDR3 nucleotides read TGTGCCTGGAGCGTCCAGACAGGAAACCCCGGGGAGCTGTTTTTT.

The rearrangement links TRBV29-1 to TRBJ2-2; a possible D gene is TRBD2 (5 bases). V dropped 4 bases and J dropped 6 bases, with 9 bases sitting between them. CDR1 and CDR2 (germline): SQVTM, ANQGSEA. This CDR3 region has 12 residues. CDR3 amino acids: CSVGEGAGELFF. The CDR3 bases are TGCAGCGTTGGTGAGGGTGCCGGGGAGCTGTTTTTT.

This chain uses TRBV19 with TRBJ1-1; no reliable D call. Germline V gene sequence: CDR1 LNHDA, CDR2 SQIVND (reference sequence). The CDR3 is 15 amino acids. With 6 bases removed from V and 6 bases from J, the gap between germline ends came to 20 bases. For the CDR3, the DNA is TGTGCCAGTAGCCCCACGGATTTCCTCAAGGCTGAAGCTTTCTTT. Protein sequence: CASSPTDFLKAEAFF.

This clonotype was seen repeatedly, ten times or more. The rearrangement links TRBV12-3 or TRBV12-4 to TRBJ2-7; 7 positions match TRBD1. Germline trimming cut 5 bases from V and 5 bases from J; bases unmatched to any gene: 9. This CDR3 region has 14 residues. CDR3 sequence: CASSRRQGGNEQYF. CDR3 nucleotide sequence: TGTGCCAGCAGTCGCCGACAGGGTGGAAACGAGCAGTACTTC.

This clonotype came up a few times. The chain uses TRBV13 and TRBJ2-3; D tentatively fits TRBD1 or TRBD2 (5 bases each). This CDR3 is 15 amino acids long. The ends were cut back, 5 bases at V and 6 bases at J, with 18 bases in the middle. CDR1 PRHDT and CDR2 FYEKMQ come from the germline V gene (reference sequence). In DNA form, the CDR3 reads TGTGCCAGCAGCCCAACCGGGACCACGGACGATACGCAGTATTTT. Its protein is CASSPTGTTDDTQYF.

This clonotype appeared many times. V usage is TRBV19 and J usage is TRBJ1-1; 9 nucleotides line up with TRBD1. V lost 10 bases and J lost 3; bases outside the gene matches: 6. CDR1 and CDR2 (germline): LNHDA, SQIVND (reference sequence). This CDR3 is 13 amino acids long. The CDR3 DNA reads TGTGCCACCCTGAGACAGGGGGACACTGAAGCTTTCTTT. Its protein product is CATLRQGDTEAFF.

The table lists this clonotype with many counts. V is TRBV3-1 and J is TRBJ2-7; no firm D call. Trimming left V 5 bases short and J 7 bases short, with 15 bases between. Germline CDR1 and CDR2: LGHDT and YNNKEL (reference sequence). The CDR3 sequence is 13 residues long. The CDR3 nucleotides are TGTGCCAGCAGCTACGGACCGGCCGGGGAGCAGTACTTC. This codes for CASSYGPAGEQYF.

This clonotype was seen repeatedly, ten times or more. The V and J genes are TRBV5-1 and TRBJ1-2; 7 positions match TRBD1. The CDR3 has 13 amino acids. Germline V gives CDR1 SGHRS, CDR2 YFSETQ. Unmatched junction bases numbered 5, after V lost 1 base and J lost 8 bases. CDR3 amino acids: CASSLTGAGGYTF. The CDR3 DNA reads TGCGCCAGCAGCTTGACAGGGGCGGGAGGCTACACCTTC. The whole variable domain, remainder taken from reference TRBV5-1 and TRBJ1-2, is KAGVTQTPRYLIKTRGQQVTLSCSPISGHRSVSWYQQTPGQGLQFLFEYFSETQRNKGNFPGRFSGRQFSNSRSEMNVSTLELGDSALYLCASSLTGAGGYTFGSGTRLTVV.

The CDR3 loop reads CASSFPLGLAGEPRSDTQYF. The CDR3 nucleotides read TGTGCCAGCAGTTTTCCCCTAGGACTAGCGGGAGAGCCAAGGTCAGATACGCAGTATTTT. The chain couples TRBV28 to TRBJ2-3, with 13 bases lining up with TRBD2. CDR3 length: 20 residues. In germline, CDR1 is MDHEN, CDR2 SYDVKM. J lost 4 bases, V lost 3 bases, and 16 bases had no gene match.

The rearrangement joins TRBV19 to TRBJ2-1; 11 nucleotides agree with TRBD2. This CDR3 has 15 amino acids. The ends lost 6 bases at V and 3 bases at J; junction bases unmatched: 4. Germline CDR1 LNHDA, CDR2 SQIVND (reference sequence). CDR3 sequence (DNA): TGTGCCAGTAGCGGAACTAGCGGGAGCTACAATGAGCAGTTCTTC. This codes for CASSGTSGSYNEQFF.

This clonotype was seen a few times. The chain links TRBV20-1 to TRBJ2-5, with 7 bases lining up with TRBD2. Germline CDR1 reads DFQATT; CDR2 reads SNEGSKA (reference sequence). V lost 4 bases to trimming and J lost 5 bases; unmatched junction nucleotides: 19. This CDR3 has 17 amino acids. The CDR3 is CSAIRAISGSLGETQYF. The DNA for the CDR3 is TGCAGTGCTATACGGGCCATTAGCGGGTCTCTGGGGGAGACCCAGTACTTC.

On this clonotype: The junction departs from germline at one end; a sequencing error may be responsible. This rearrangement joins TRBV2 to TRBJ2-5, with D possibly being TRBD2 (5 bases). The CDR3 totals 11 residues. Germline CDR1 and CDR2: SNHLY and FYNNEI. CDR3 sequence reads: CASRGWEIQYF. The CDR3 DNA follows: TGTGCCAGCAGGGGATGGGAGATCCAGTACTTC.

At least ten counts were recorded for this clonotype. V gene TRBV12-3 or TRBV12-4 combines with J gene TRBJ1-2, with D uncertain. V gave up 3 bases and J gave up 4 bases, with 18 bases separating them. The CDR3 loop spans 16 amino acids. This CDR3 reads CASSFHPFGFPYGYTF. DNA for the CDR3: TGTGCCAGCAGTTTCCACCCTTTCGGCTTTCCCTATGGCTACACCTTC.

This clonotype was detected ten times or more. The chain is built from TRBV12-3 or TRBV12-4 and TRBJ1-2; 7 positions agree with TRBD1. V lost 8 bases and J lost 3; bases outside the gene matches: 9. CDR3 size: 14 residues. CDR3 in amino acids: CASQNRGNDYGYTF. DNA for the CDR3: TGTGCCAGCCAAAACAGGGGTAACGACTATGGCTACACCTTC.

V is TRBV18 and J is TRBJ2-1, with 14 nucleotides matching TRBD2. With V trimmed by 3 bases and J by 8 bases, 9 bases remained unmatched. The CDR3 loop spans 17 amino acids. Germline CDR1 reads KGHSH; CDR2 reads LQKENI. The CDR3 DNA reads TGTGCCAGCTCACCGCCGGACGGGACTAGCGGGAGATATGAGCAGTTCTTC. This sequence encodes CASSPPDGTSGRYEQFF.

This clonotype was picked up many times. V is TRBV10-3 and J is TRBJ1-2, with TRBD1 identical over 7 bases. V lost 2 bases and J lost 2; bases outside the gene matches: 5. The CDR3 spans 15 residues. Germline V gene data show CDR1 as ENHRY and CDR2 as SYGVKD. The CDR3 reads CAISEVLQGNYGYTF. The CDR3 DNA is TGTGCCATCAGTGAGGTTTTACAGGGGAACTATGGCTACACCTTC.

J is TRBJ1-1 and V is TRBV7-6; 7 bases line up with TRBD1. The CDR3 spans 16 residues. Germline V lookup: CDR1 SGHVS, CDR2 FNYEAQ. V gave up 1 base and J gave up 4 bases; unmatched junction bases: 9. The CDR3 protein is CASSLGTGAASTEAFF. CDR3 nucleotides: TGTGCCAGCAGCTTAGGAACAGGGGCAGCCTCCACTGAAGCTTTCTTT.

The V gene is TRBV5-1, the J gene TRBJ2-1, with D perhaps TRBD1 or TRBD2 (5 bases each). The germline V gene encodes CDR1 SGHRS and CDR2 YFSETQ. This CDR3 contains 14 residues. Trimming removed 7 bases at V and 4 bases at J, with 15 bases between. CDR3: CASSPPGPYNEQFF. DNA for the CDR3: TGCGCCAGCTCTCCCCCGGGACCATACAATGAGCAGTTCTTC.

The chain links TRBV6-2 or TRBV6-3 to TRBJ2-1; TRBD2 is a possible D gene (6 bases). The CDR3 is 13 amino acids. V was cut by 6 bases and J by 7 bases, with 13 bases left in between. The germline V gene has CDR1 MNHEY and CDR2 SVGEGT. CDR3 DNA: TGTGCCAGCAGCAGGGACTTAGGGAATGAGCAGTTCTTC. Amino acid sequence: CASSRDLGNEQFF.

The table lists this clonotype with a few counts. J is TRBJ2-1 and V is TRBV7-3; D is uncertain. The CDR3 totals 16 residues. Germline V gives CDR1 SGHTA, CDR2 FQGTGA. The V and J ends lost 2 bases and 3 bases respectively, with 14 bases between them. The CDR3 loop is CASSLEASPFYNEQFF. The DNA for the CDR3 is TGTGCCAGCAGCTTAGAGGCCAGCCCCTTCTACAATGAGCAGTTCTTC.

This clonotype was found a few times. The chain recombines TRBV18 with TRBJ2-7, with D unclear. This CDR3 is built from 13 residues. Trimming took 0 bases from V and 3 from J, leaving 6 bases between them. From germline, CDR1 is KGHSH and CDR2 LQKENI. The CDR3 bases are TGTGCCAGCTCACCACCTGCTAACTACGAGCAGTACTTC. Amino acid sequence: CASSPPANYEQYF.

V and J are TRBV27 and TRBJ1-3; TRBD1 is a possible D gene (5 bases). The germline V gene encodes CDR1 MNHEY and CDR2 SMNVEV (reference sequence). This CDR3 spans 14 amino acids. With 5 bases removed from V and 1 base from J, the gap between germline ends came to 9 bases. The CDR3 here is CASSQGFSGNTIYF. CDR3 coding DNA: TGTGCCAGCAGTCAGGGATTTTCTGGAAACACCATATATTTT.

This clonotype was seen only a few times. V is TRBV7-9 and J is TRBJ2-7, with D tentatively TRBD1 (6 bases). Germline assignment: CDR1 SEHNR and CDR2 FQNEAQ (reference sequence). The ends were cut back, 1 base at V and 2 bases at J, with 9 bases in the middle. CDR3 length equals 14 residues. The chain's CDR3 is CASSLDGQTYEQYF. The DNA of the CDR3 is TGTGCCAGCAGCTTAGATGGACAGACCTACGAGCAGTACTTC. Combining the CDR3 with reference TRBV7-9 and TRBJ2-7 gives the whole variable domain DTGVSQNPRHKITKRGQNVTFRCDPISEHNRLYWYRQTLGQGPEFLTYFQNEAQLEKSRLLSDRFSAERPKGSFSTLEIQRTEQGDSAMYLCASSLDGQTYEQYFGPGTRLTVT.